Sequencing of this T cell receptor (beta chain) was carried out in a study of cytotoxic CD8 clonotypes in ibrutinib-treated CLL. Regarding the study as a whole: Patients showed higher baseline clonality than age-matched healthy donors, and it tracked circulating CD8+ T-cell counts. Shared public clonotypes were rare, and on treatment they either got smaller or stayed the same.

Germline V CDR1 and CDR2: GTSNPN, SVGIG (reference sequence). The CDR3 has 12 residues. V was trimmed by 1 base and J by 3 bases, leaving 7 bases between them. For TCR beta libraries, 1.5 to 2 micrograms of genomic DNA were obtained from cryopreserved PBMCs. The data were produced by immunoSEQ multiplex PCR, yet TCRdb's version contains in-frame clones alone and is incomplete. The sample holds roughly 150,000 clones, 70% to 85% seen once. On this clone itself: What it binds is unknown.

This TCR derives from a human donor with chronic lymphocytic leukemia. The rearrangement joins TRBV30 to TRBJ2-7; D uncertain. The sample here was PBMCs, taken after 24 months of ibrutinib treatment. The CDR3 spells CAWSEGNYEQYF. In DNA, the CDR3 is TGTGCCTGGAGTGAGGGAAACTACGAGCAGTACTTC.